The clone carrying this TCR beta chain was picked up many times. Its antigen is currently unknown. Germline V gene data show CDR1 as SGHRS and CDR2 as YFSETQ. V lost 4 bases and J 1 base, leaving 9 bases between the germline ends. CDR3 size: 15 residues. A library of TCRbeta sequences, prepared with unique molecular identifiers, was generated. TCRdb independently ran MiXCR on the PCR reads; one entry per CDR3 protein. The repertoire holds about 110,000 distinct CDR3 sequences, with around 6.4% as singletons. The sample is drawn from a study of T-cell reconstitution after alpha-beta-depleted transplantation in children. Study-level results: From newly produced T cells came most of the T-cell counts and diversity one year after transplant.

The starting material was PBMCs, mostly from graft donor cells, obtained 360 days after TCRalphabeta/CD19-depleted stem cell transplant. This clonotype was sampled from a male patient under 10 years old who had a stem cell transplant for acute lymphoblastic leukemia, so the T cells may come from the graft donor. The chain has TRBV5-1 and TRBJ1-6; D gene ambiguous. The CDR3 spells CASSPSGSYNSPLHF. DNA of the CDR3: TGCGCCAGCAGCCCGTCGGGGTCCTATAATTCACCCCTCCACTTT.